A selection of T cell receptor beta chains follows, all from one sample in a study of early T cells in non-severe SARS-CoV-2 infection. TCRdb used MiXCR to reprocess the 5' RACE reads, holding one entry per CDR3 protein. The sample shows approximately 81,000 distinct CDR3 sequences, about 6% of them seen only once. The material sequenced was whole blood. All receptors come from an adult who was a healthcare worker with PCR-confirmed SARS-CoV-2 infection or an uninfected control (not recorded which). Both conserved end residues are part of each CDR3. Each record gives: V gene, clone size, J gene, CDR3 protein. Size values are once, few and many counts, or a class for expanded clones, and some rows have none.

>TRBV5-1|-|TRBJ1-6
CASSLGIQGASPLHF
>TRBV12-3/TRBV12-4|many|TRBJ2-5
CASRATGVLQETQYF
>TRBV28|-|TRBJ1-1
CASTGGFRTEAFF
>TRBV3-1|many|TRBJ2-1
CASSQRGSGTEQFF
>TRBV30|-|TRBJ1-3
CAWNTGNTIYF
>TRBV12-5|few|TRBJ2-1
CASAGQTYNEQFF
>TRBV7-9|few|TRBJ2-2
CASSLAGGHTGELFF
>TRBV12-3/TRBV12-4|-|TRBJ2-1
CASSQSLAWNEQFF
>TRBV6-5|-|TRBJ1-1
CASSYSTLMGAEAFF
>TRBV6-5|few|TRBJ2-5
CASSYYGGPGETQYF